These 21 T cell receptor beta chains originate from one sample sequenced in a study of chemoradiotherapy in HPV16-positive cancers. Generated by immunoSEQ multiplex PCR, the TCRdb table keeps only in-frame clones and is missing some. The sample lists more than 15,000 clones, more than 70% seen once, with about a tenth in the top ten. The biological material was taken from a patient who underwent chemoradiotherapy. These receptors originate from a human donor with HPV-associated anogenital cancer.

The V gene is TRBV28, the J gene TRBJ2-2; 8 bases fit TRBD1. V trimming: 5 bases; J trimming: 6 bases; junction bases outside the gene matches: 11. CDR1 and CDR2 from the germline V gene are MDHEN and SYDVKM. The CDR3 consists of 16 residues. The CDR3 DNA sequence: TGTGCCAGCAGTAAATTCGGACAGGGAGTGGCCGGGGAGCTGTTTTTT. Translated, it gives CASSKFGQGVAGELFF.

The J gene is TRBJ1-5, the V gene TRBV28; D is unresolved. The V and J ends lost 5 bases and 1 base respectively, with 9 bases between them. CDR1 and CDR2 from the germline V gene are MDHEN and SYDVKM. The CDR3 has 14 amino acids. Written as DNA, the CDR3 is TGTGCCAGCAGTCTATTTGGGAGCAATCAGCCCCAGCATTTT. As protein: CASSLFGSNQPQHF.

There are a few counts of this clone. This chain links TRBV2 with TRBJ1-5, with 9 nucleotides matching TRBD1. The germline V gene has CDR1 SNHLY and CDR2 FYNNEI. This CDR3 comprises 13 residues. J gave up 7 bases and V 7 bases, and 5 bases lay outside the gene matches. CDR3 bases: TGTGCCAGCAAACAGGGGGCAGGACAGCCCCAGCATTTT. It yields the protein CASKQGAGQPQHF.

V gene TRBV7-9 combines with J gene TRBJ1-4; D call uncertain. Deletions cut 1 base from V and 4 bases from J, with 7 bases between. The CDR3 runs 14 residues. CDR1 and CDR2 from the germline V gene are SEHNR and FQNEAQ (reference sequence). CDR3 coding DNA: TGTGCCAGCAGCTTAGTGACGATTAATGAAAAACTGTTTTTT. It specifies CASSLVTINEKLFF.

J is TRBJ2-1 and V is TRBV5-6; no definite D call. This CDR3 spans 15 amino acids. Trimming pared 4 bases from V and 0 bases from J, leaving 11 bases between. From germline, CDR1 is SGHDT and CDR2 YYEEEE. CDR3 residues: CASSGGVSSYNEQFF. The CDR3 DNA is TGTGCCAGCAGCGGCGGTGTAAGCTCCTACAATGAGCAGTTCTTC.

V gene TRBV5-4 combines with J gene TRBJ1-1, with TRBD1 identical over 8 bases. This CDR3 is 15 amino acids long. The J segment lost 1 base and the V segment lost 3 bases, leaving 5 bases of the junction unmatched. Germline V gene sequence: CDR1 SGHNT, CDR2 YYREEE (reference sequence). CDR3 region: CASSSGQGWNTEAFF. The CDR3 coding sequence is TGTGCCAGCAGCTCAGGACAGGGCTGGAACACTGAAGCTTTCTTT.

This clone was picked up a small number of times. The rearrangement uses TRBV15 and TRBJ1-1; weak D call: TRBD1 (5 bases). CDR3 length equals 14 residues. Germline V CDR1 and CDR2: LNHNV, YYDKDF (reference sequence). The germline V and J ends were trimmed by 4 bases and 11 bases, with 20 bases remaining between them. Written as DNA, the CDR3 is TGTGCCACCAGCAACCCCGGGACGGGGCGAGCGGCTTTCTTT. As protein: CATSNPGTGRAAFF.

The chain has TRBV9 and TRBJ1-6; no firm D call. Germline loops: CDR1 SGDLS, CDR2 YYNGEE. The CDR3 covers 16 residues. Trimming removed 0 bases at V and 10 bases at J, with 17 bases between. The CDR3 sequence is CASSVDGQTRLSPLHF. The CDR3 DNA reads TGTGCCAGCAGCGTAGACGGGCAGACCCGCTTGTCACCCCTCCACTTT. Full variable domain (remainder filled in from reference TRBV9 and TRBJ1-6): DSGVTQTPKHLITATGQRVTLRCSPRSGDLSVYWYQQSLDQGLQFLIQYYNGEERAKGNILERFSAQQFPDLHSELNLSSLELGDSALYFCASSVDGQTRLSPLHFGNGTRLTVT.

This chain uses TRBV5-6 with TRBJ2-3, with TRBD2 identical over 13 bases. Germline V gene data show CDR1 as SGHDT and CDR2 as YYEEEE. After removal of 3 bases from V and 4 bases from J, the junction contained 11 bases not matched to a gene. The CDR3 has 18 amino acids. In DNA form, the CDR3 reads TGTGCCAGCAGCTCCCCATCGGGACTAGCGGGGTCCCCAGATACGCAGTATTTT. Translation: CASSSPSGLAGSPDTQYF.

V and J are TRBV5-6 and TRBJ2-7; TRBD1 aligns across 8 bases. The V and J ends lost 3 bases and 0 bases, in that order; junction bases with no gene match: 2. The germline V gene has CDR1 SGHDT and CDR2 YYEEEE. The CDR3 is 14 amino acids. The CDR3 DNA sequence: TGTGCCAGCAGCTGGGGGACAGGCTCCTACGAGCAGTACTTC. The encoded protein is CASSWGTGSYEQYF. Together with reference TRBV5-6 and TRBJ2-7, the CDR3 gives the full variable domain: DAGVTQSPTHLIKTRGQQVTLRCSPKSGHDTVSWYQQALGQGPQFIFQYYEEEERQRGNFPDRFSGHQFPNYSSELNVNALLLGDSALYLCASSWGTGSYEQYFGPGTRLTVT.

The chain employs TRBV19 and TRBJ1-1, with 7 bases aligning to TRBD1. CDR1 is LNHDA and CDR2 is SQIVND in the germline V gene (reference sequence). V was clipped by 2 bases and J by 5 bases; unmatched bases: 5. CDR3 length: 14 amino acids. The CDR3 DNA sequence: TGTGCCAGTAGTATAAAGAGGGGGCTAACTGAAGCTTTCTTT. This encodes CASSIKRGLTEAFF. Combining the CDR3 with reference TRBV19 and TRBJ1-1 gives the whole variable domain DGGITQSPKYLFRKEGQNVTLSCEQNLNHDAMYWYRQDPGQGLRLIYYSQIVNDFQKGDIAEGYSVSREKKESFPLTVTSAQKNPTAFYLCASSIKRGLTEAFFGQGTRLTVV.

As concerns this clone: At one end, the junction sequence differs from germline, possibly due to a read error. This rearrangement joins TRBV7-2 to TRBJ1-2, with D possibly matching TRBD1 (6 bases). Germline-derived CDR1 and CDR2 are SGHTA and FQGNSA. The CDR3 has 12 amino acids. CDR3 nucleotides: TGTGCCAGCAGCTCCAGGACAGTTGGGAGAAACTTC. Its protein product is CASSSRTVGRNF.

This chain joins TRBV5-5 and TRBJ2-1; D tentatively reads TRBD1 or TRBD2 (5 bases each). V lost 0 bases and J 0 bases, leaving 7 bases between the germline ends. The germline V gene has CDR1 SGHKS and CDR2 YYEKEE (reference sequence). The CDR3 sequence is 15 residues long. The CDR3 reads CASSLAGSSYNEQFF. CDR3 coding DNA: TGTGCCAGCAGCTTGGCAGGGAGCTCCTACAATGAGCAGTTCTTC.

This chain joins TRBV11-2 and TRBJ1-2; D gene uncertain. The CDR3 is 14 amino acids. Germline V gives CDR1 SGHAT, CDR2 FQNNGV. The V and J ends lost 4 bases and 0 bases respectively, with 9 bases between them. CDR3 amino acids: CASSSFRPNYGYTF. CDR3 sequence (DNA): TGTGCCAGCAGCTCCTTCCGACCTAACTATGGCTACACCTTC.

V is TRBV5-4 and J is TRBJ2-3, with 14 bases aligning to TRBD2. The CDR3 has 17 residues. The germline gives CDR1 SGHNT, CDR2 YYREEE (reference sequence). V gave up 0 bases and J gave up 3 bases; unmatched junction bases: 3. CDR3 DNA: TGTGCCAGCAGCTTGGGACTAGCGGGGGGGCTTACAGATACGCAGTATTTT. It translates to CASSLGLAGGLTDTQYF.

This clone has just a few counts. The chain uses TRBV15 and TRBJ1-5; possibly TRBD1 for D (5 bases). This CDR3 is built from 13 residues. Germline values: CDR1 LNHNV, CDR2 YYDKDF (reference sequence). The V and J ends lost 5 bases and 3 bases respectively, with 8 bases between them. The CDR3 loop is CATSQGYNQPQHF. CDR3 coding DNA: TGTGCCACCAGCCAGGGATACAATCAGCCCCAGCATTTT.

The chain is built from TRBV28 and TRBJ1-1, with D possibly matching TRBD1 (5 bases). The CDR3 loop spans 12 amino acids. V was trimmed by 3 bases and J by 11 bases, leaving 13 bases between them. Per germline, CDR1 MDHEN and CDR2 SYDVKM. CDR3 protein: CASSLGGGAAFF. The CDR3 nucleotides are TGTGCCAGCAGTTTGGGGGGGGGAGCCGCTTTCTTT.

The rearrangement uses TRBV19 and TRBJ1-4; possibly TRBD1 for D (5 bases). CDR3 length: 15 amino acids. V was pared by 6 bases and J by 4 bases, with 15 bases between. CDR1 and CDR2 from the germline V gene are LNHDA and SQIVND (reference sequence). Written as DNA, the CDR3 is TGTGCCAGTAGACCCGTCCGGGACGGTAATGAAAAACTGTTTTTT. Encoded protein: CASRPVRDGNEKLFF. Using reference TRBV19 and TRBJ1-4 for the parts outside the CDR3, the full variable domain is DGGITQSPKYLFRKEGQNVTLSCEQNLNHDAMYWYRQDPGQGLRLIYYSQIVNDFQKGDIAEGYSVSREKKESFPLTVTSAQKNPTAFYLCASRPVRDGNEKLFFGSGTQLSVL.

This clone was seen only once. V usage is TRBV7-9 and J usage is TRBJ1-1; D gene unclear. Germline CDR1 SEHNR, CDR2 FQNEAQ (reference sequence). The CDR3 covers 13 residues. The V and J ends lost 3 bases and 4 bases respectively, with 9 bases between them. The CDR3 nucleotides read TGTGCCAGCAGCTTCGGGATGGGCACTGAAGCTTTCTTT. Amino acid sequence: CASSFGMGTEAFF.

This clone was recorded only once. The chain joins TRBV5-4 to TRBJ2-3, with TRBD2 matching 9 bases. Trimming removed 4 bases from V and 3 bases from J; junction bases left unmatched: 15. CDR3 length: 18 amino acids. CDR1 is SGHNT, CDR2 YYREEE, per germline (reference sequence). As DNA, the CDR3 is TGTGCCAGCAGCCCCTACTTGCGGGGGGGCCTGGGAACAGATACGCAGTATTTT. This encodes CASSPYLRGGLGTDTQYF. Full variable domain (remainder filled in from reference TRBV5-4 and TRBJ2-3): ETGVTQSPTHLIKTRGQQVTLRCSSQSGHNTVSWYQQALGQGPQFIFQYYREEENGRGNFPPRFSGLQFPNYSSELNVNALELDDSALYLCASSPYLRGGLGTDTQYFGPGTRLTVL.

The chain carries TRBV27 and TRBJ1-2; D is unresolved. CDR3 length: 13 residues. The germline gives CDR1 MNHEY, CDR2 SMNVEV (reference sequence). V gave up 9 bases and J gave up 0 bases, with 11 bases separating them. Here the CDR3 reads CASRPGANYGYTF. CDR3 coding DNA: TGTGCCAGTAGGCCGGGAGCTAACTATGGCTACACCTTC.